This T cell receptor beta chain was identified during a study of blood T cells in healthy people across ages (dated by TCRdb to 2013 to 2016). Background for the entire study: In model experiments, roughly one uniquely barcoded TCR beta cDNA molecule per two T cells was captured by template switching. Age-related changes in TCR beta repertoire diversity were measured in the study by deep sequencing normalized with unique cDNA molecular identifiers. Four age groups were formed from the donors: young (average about 16 years), middle-aged (approximately 39), aged (roughly 59) and long-lived (more than 75). Using the same blood draw, the study looked at two additional independent replicas of 1 million unique cDNA reads for two donors, one aged 18 to 30 and the other aged 80 or older.

Overall study outcomes, separate from this receptor: Observed TCR beta diversity per million T cells fell roughly linearly with age, and a significant reduction was already apparent by age about 38. Compared with the aged group, the long-lived group had more naive CD4+ T cells, fewer expanded clones and increased TCR diversity, suggesting age selection. Total diversity estimates from one million sequenced T cells were considered lower bounds and underestimates. Because profiling used bulk unsorted PBMCs, naive and antigen-experienced compartments could not be compared conclusively. Observed TCR beta diversity correlated strongly with the percentage of naive T cells measured by flow cytometry. Because the CMV infection status of the donors was unknown, age-related changes in expanded clonotypes may potentially have been confounded.

The library was prepared using 5' RACE. TCRdb names Illumina HiSeq 2500 as the instrument used. A second PCR of roughly 6 to 12 cycles was performed with a sample-barcoded 5' primer and a J-beta primer mix. A template-switch 5' adaptor carrying 12 random nucleotides introduced a unique molecular identifier onto each TCR beta cDNA molecule. At least 2.5 million CDR3-containing paired-end reads were obtained from each sample. First-strand cDNA was synthesized from all RNA with the Mint cDNA synthesis kit, primed by a TRBC-specific oligonucleotide. Following uracil-DNA glycosylase treatment, a first 18-cycle PCR with universal primers M1SS and BC2_uni_R was performed on all cDNA. Concerning the study's data processing: Normalization of each sample was performed by random selection of 1 million high-quality reads, each carrying a distinct molecular identifier. Instead of being binned into consensus sequences, reads with shared molecular identifiers were discarded. MiTCR, run with a Q25 quality threshold and the strictest error-elimination algorithm, handled CDR3 identification, clonotype clustering and error correction. A nonparametric unseen species model using Euler transformation provided a lower-bound estimate of total TCR beta diversity. Through fastp at Q25 and MiXCR, TCRdb rebuilt clones from the public reads, retaining in-frame beta chains. When rows share a CDR3 protein, they turn into one entry using the most common DNA and genes. The V and J calls shown here were made by TCRdb, not taken from the authors' results. Counted in this sample were about 800,000 distinct CDR3 sequences; approximately 25% of them appeared once. Of the sample, more than 3% falls within the top ten clones.

About this clonotype itself: What antigen it recognizes has not been identified. Within one base of it there is no much larger clone, and no base qualities were kept.

Donors were a few dozen systemically healthy Caucasian individuals from Russia aged roughly 6 to 100 years. Each donor gave 8 to 10 milliliters of peripheral blood, drawn into EDTA-treated Vacutainer tubes. Ficoll-Paque density-gradient centrifugation was used to isolate PBMCs, with at least 7 million obtained per sample. Trizol reagent was used to extract total RNA from the PBMCs, yielding at least 5 micrograms per sample. For every donor, an aliquot of PBMCs went through flow cytometry to measure the percentages of naive CD45RAhigh/CD27high T cells. From the cysteine up to the phenylalanine, the CDR3 has a length of 14 residues. CDR3 DNA only is kept here, 42 bases in frame from base 1. V sheds 2 bases and J sheds 0 bases, leaving 8 bases between their ends. Per the germline V gene (reference sequence), DFQATT is the CDR1 and SNEGSKA is the CDR2. The same data also went into a second study, on T cells of mothers and their children. Drawing on the second study: Nine systemically healthy Caucasian individuals served as donors, namely three mothers together with their six children. cDNA synthesis used all of the extracted RNA, with about 1.5 ug of RNA in each 15 ul reaction. In the second PCR, sample barcodes and 2-4 random nucleotides were introduced via the M1S primer. More than 8 million TCR beta CDR3 reads were obtained from each mother, and roughly 3 million reads were obtained from each child. In both related and unrelated pairs, thymic selection shapes the output of TCR recombination in a similar way, with inherited differences having only a minor effect. Normalized repertoire overlap was always found to be slightly, but never significantly, higher in related mother-child pairs than in unrelated mother-child pairs. With a sensitivity of roughly 93 clones per million clonotypes, no persistent microchimeric T cell clones were detected. In the study, deep NGS was used to compare the TCR beta repertoires of mothers and children, and features distinguishing related mother-child pairs from unrelated individuals were sought. The mean age was around 42 +/- 4 years for the mothers and approximately 11 +/- 4 years for the children. After adapter ligation was performed with NEBNext reagents, the libraries were sequenced on an Illumina HiSeq 2000 with 100+100 nt paired-end reads. Mother and child libraries were prepared a month apart and sequenced in separate runs to prevent cross-contamination. For each donor, between roughly 500,000 and 2,200,000 distinct TCR beta clonotypes were identified. Naive TCR beta clonotypes were estimated from low-frequency clonotypes matched to each donor's FACS-determined naive share, without sorting.

Sequenced material: blood. The chain uses TRBV20-1 and TRBJ2-1, and perhaps TRBD2 as D gene, on 5 matching bases. The TCR was taken from a boy aged 5-17 years in good health. Here is the DNA: TGCAGTGCTAGATTGAGGGCCTCCTACAATGAGCAGTTCTTC. Its translation reads: CSARLRASYNEQFF.